This T cell receptor beta chain was obtained from a study of tumor and adjacent non-tumor tissue in lung cancer. The study, taken as a whole, reports: Normal lung showed higher cumulative top 100 clone frequency than tumor. Significantly higher TCR diversity was found in tumor than normal lung. Higher tumor TCR diversity was associated with shorter survival.

Three rounds of nested PCR, following a modified ARM-PCR protocol, produced the TCRbeta library. TCRdb re-derived calls from the multiplex PCR reads in MiXCR, one entry per CDR3 protein. The sample has fewer than 150,000 distinct CDR3 sequences; around 66% are singletons. Many counts were recorded for this clonotype. Its specificity is not known. RNA was extracted from bulk tissue without any cell sorting. Chemotherapy-naive patients with new lung cancer underwent thoracic surgery in China, August–November 2014. The CDR3 runs 10 residues. Trimming shortened V by 8 bases and J by 5 bases, and 4 bases separated the two germline ends. Germline V gene data show CDR1 as LGHNA and CDR2 as YNFKEQ.

The V call is TRBV4-2, the J call TRBJ1-3; no clear D. The material sequenced was lung tumor tissue. This sequence originates from a man in his fifties or sixties with small cell lung cancer. The CDR3 DNA reads as TGTGCCAGCGGTCGAAACACCATATATTTT. Encoded protein: CASGRNTIYF.